The following is a T cell receptor beta chain sequence with its context. Its antigen is still unknown. The V gene's germline CDR1 is ENHRY and CDR2 SYGVKD. The V end lost 6 bases, the J end lost 4 bases, and 10 bases lay between the germline ends. The CDR3 runs to 13 residues. This record belongs to a study of siplizumab effects on memory and regulatory T cells. Study-level findings and limits: A minor share of alloreactive clones matched unstimulated subsets.

Some clones are missing from TCRdb's copy, which holds only in-frame ones; the method was immunoSEQ multiplex PCR. The table lists some 96,000 clones, about nine tenths of them singletons. The receptor's source is a human donor in good health. This chain connects TRBV10-3 to TRBJ2-1, with TRBD1 as a possible D gene (5 bases). Input material: CD4+ T cells sorted from blood. This CDR3 is CAIRKTEYNEQFF. The CDR3 nucleotides read TGTGCCATCAGGAAGACAGAGTACAATGAGCAGTTCTTC.